This TCR beta chain was recovered during a study of identical twins. A universal primer site was added by template switching, and unique molecular identifiers were carried by the cDNA. TCRdb used MiXCR to reprocess the 5' RACE reads, holding one entry per CDR3 protein. The sample lists roughly 770,000 distinct CDR3 sequences; over 15% were seen once. This CDR3 contains 13 residues. Trimming stripped 1 base from V and 4 bases from J, with 11 bases between. The germline gives CDR1 DFQATT, CDR2 SNEGSKA (reference sequence). The same sample was also studied in work on T cells expressing NK-cell markers. That report adds: Eight donors were sequenced, of whom seven were HCMV-seropositive, while the remaining one was HCMV-seronegative. Sorting was limited to alpha-beta TCR-expressing T cells with an anti-gamma-delta TCR antibody in several experiments. In four donors, dominant clonotypes made up 28.3-60.1% of CD3+CD56-NKG2C+ cells.

The source is a woman younger than 30 in good health. Sequencing was carried out using PBMCs. The chain couples TRBV20-1 to TRBJ2-7, with D unresolved. The CDR3 nucleotides are TGCAGTGCTAGAGGGTCCAGCCGGTACGAGCAGTACTTC. Protein product: CSARGSSRYEQYF.